The 23 T cell receptor beta chains in this list originate from one sample, sequenced in a study of metastatic and nonmetastatic thyroid tumors. TCRdb reanalyzed the PCR reads via MiXCR. The data hold 70,000 or so clones, with approximately 14% observed a single time. All patients were untreated before thyroid surgery. Source material: blood. These receptors came from a male donor with papillary thyroid cancer or a benign thyroid nodule (not recorded which). Some clones in this sample may be carry-over from other donors' samples.

This clone came up many times. It may be a read error: a sequence one base away is much more abundant. V and J are TRBV6-1 and TRBJ1-5; D unresolved. V lost 7 bases and J lost 5, with 18 bases in between. Germline CDR1 and CDR2: MNHNS and SASEGT. This CDR3 comprises 15 residues. This CDR3 reads CASTPPSSGYQPQHF. As DNA, the CDR3 is TGTGCCAGCACCCCACCGAGCAGCGGGTATCAGCCCCAGCATTTT.

This clone has a count of ten or more. The V and J genes are TRBV27 and TRBJ1-4; D unclear. Trimming took 6 bases from V and 5 from J, leaving 13 bases between them. The CDR3 loop spans 14 amino acids. Per germline, CDR1 MNHEY and CDR2 SMNVEV (reference sequence). The CDR3 here is CASRLGSSNEKLFF. CDR3 bases: TGTGCCAGCAGACTCGGCAGTTCCAATGAAAAACTGTTTTTT.

This clone was recorded at least ten times. This chain links TRBV20-1 with TRBJ2-3; 7 nucleotides match TRBD2. CDR3 length: 17 residues. The junction had 15 bases not matched to a gene; V was cut back by 5 bases and J by 1 base. The germline gives CDR1 DFQATT, CDR2 SNEGSKA (reference sequence). Written as DNA, the CDR3 is TGCAGTGCTCTAGACCCTTGGGAGCGGGAACGCACAGATACGCAGTATTTT. As protein: CSALDPWERERTDTQYF.

There are many counts of this clone. The chain is built from TRBV5-4 and TRBJ2-1, with 8 bases lining up with TRBD2. The CDR3 has 15 residues. With V trimmed by 2 bases and J by 6 bases, 7 bases remained unmatched. The germline CDR1 and CDR2 sequences are SGHNT and YYREEE (reference sequence). The CDR3 reads CASSFALAARNEQFF. CDR3 DNA sequence: TGTGCCAGCAGCTTTGCACTAGCGGCCCGCAATGAGCAGTTCTTC.

This clone occurred many times. This rearrangement joins TRBV19 to TRBJ1-5; unclear D gene. The germline V and J ends were trimmed by 5 bases and 4 bases, with 15 bases remaining between them. From germline, CDR1 is LNHDA and CDR2 SQIVND (reference sequence). The CDR3 spans 15 residues. CDR3 protein: CASSHGGRHNQPQHF. The CDR3 bases are TGTGCCAGTAGTCACGGAGGGAGGCATAATCAGCCCCAGCATTTT.

The rearrangement links TRBV6-1 to TRBJ2-7, with D possibly matching TRBD1 (5 bases). Germline loops: CDR1 MNHNS, CDR2 SASEGT. V shed 7 bases and J shed 7 bases, with 20 bases lying between them. This CDR3 contains 14 residues. In DNA, the CDR3 is TGTGCCAGCATCTGGCACAGGTATGCAGGGGAGCAGTACTTC. It specifies CASIWHRYAGEQYF.

This clone appeared many times. The genes are TRBV19 and TRBJ2-7, with a possible D match to TRBD1 (5 bases). Trimming pared 4 bases from V and 3 bases from J, leaving 16 bases between. Germline loops: CDR1 LNHDA, CDR2 SQIVND (reference sequence). This CDR3 is built from 15 residues. CDR3 sequence: CASSKTQGALYEQYF. The CDR3 DNA reads TGTGCCAGTAGTAAAACCCAGGGTGCCCTCTACGAGCAGTACTTC. The full variable domain, rest sourced from reference TRBV19 and TRBJ2-7, is DGGITQSPKYLFRKEGQNVTLSCEQNLNHDAMYWYRQDPGQGLRLIYYSQIVNDFQKGDIAEGYSVSREKKESFPLTVTSAQKNPTAFYLCASSKTQGALYEQYFGPGTRLTVT.

This clone appeared many times. J is TRBJ2-3 and V is TRBV2; D gene uncertain. Between the trimmed V and J ends, which lost 5 bases and 2 bases, there was a span of 8 bases. CDR1 is SNHLY and CDR2 is FYNNEI in the germline V gene. The CDR3 has 13 amino acids. The CDR3 loop reads CASSSRNTDTQYF. CDR3 coding DNA: TGTGCCAGCAGTTCGAGGAACACAGATACGCAGTATTTT.

The chain carries TRBV3-1 and TRBJ1-2, with D possibly matching TRBD1 (5 bases). Trimming removed 3 bases at V and 2 bases at J, with 13 bases between. Per germline, CDR1 LGHDT and CDR2 YNNKEL (reference sequence). The CDR3 extends over 15 amino acids. CDR3 DNA: TGTGCCAGCAGCCAGGAGGACATTTTAAACTATGGCTACACCTTC. This encodes CASSQEDILNYGYTF. Supplemented by reference TRBV3-1 and TRBJ1-2, the full variable domain reads DTAVSQTPKYLVTQMGNDKSIKCEQNLGHDTMYWYKQDSKKFLKIMFSYNNKELIINETVPNRFSPKSPDKAHLNLHINSLELGDSAVYFCASSQEDILNYGYTFGSGTRLTVV.

Details on this clone: Its ends do not fully match the called genes, so a read error is possible. The rearrangement joins TRBV25-1 to TRBJ1-5; D gene uncertain. This CDR3 is 16 amino acids long. The V gene's germline CDR1 is MGHDK and CDR2 SYGVNS. The DNA of the CDR3 is TGTGCCAGCAGTGACAAGGGCGGGTTTATCAATCAGCCCCGGCATTTT. This gives the protein CASSDKGGFINQPRHF. Full variable domain (missing parts from reference TRBV25-1 and TRBJ1-5): EADIYQTPRYLVIGTGKKITLECSQTMGHDKMYWYQQDPGMELHLIHYSYGVNSTEKGDLSSESTVSRIRTEHFPLTLESARPSHTSQYLCASSDKGGFINQPRHFGDGTRLSIL.

This clone has ten or more counts. J is TRBJ1-5 and V is TRBV28; tentatively, D is TRBD1 (5 bases). Germline CDR1 MDHEN, CDR2 SYDVKM. The CDR3 contains 17 residues. V lost 7 bases to trimming and J lost 5 bases, with 24 bases between them. Written as DNA, the CDR3 is TGTGCCAGCAACTCAAAGTGGGCCTCAGGGCCAGATCAGCCCCAGCATTTT. Protein: CASNSKWASGPDQPQHF.

The chain has TRBV20-1 and TRBJ2-7; no definite D call. This CDR3 has 13 amino acids. V was shortened by 2 bases and J by 6 bases, with 14 bases between the two germline ends. In germline, CDR1 is DFQATT, CDR2 SNEGSKA (reference sequence). The CDR3 protein is CSARTEYLGEQYF. The CDR3 DNA follows: TGCAGTGCTAGAACTGAGTACCTCGGCGAGCAGTACTTC.

This clone was counted many times. J is TRBJ2-5 and V is TRBV19, with TRBD1 identical over 7 bases. The germline CDR1 and CDR2 sequences are LNHDA and SQIVND (reference sequence). The CDR3 has 13 amino acids. The trim removed 3 bases at V and 4 bases at J, leaving 2 bases unmatched. The CDR3 loop reads CASSMNRGETQYF. CDR3 nucleotides: TGTGCCAGTAGTATGAACAGGGGAGAGACCCAGTACTTC.

In this sample, this clone turned up a few times. V usage is TRBV6-2 or TRBV6-3 and J usage is TRBJ2-1, with 12 bases aligning to TRBD2. The ends lost 6 bases at V and 4 bases at J; junction bases unmatched: 7. This CDR3 has 16 amino acids. CDR1 MNHEY and CDR2 SVGEGT come from the germline V gene. The CDR3 nucleotides are TGTGCCAGCAGATCCTTGACTAGCGGGGGTTACAATGAGCAGTTCTTC. The encoded protein is CASRSLTSGGYNEQFF.

This clone was detected a few times. A read error may explain this, as a much larger clone is one base away. The rearrangement links TRBV5-1 to TRBJ2-5, with D perhaps matching TRBD1 (7 bases). From germline, CDR1 is SGHRS and CDR2 YFSETQ. This CDR3 is 13 amino acids long. CDR3 sequence reads: CASSFQGGETKYF. Here the CDR3 DNA reads TGCGCCAGCAGCTTCCAGGGGGGAGAGACCAAGTACTTC.

This clone was detected ten times or more. The rearrangement joins TRBV5-1 to TRBJ1-3; TRBD1 is a possible D gene (5 bases). This CDR3 has 15 amino acids. Deletions cut 3 bases from V and 4 bases from J, with 14 bases between. Germline CDR1 and CDR2: SGHRS and YFSETQ. CDR3 amino acids: CASSSDKGLGNTIYF. The CDR3 DNA follows: TGCGCCAGCAGCTCGGACAAAGGTTTAGGAAACACCATATATTTT.

V usage is TRBV20-1 and J usage is TRBJ1-6; 7 nucleotides align to TRBD1. Trimming took 6 bases from V and 6 from J; bases not matched to a gene: 11. In germline, CDR1 is DFQATT, CDR2 SNEGSKA (reference sequence). The CDR3 is 15 amino acids. As DNA, the CDR3 is TGCAGTGCCTTACTACCCGACAGGGCTAATTCACCCCTCCACTTT. Amino acid sequence: CSALLPDRANSPLHF.

This clone was seen more than once but under ten times. This chain joins TRBV6-1 and TRBJ2-7; D call uncertain. CDR1 and CDR2 (germline): MNHNS, SASEGT. Trimming stripped 5 bases from V and 0 bases from J, with 14 bases between. The CDR3 spans 15 residues. The CDR3 DNA reads TGTGCCAGCAGTCCCCCAGCCAGTCTCTCCTACGAGCAGTACTTC. This gives the protein CASSPPASLSYEQYF.

Notes on this clone: A much bigger clone sits one base away, suggesting this may be a read error. At the DNA level, this CDR3 is encoded by other sequences in the same sample as well. The chain combines TRBV2 with TRBJ2-1; a possible D gene is TRBD2 (5 bases). V was shortened by 7 bases and J by 0 bases, with 13 bases between the two germline ends. The CDR3 runs to 15 residues. Germline lookup yields CDR1 SNHLY and CDR2 FYNNEI. The CDR3 DNA reads as TGTGCCAGCACCTCAGGCGGGTACTCCTACAATGAGCAGTTCTTC. It is translated as CASTSGGYSYNEQFF.

The chain links TRBV6-5 to TRBJ2-1; the D is unclear. Germline V CDR1 and CDR2: MNHEY, SVGAGI. The CDR3 is 14 amino acids. The ends were cut back, 7 bases at V and 6 bases at J, with 16 bases in the middle. CDR3: CASISLRNPNEQFF. The CDR3 bases are TGTGCCAGCATTTCCCTCCGGAACCCCAATGAGCAGTTCTTC.

This clone was recorded many times. The J gene is TRBJ1-2, the V gene TRBV6-1; 7 bases map to TRBD1. Losses at the gene ends were 6 bases for V and 4 bases for J; bases not matched to a gene: 8. Germline V CDR1 and CDR2: MNHNS, SASEGT. The CDR3 loop spans 14 amino acids. CDR3 nucleotide sequence: TGTGCCAGCAGCTACACCCGACAGGGCTATGGCTACACCTTC. Translation: CASSYTRQGYGYTF.

This clone has ten or more counts. This chain connects TRBV5-1 to TRBJ1-1; TRBD1 might be the D (6 bases). The V gene's germline CDR1 is SGHRS and CDR2 YFSETQ. The CDR3 consists of 15 residues. The V end was cut by 3 bases, the J end by 0 bases, with 12 bases between. The CDR3 sequence is CASSSKGHLNTEAFF. The CDR3 DNA reads TGCGCCAGCAGCTCCAAGGGACACTTGAACACTGAAGCTTTCTTT. The full variable domain, in which reference TRBV5-1 and TRBJ1-1 provide the parts outside the CDR3, is KAGVTQTPRYLIKTRGQQVTLSCSPISGHRSVSWYQQTPGQGLQFLFEYFSETQRNKGNFPGRFSGRQFSNSRSEMNVSTLELGDSALYLCASSSKGHLNTEAFFGQGTRLTVV.

The chain joins TRBV6-2 or TRBV6-3 to TRBJ2-2; D call uncertain. CDR3 length equals 15 residues. Germline V lookup: CDR1 MNHEY, CDR2 SVGEGT. The ends were cut back, 10 bases at V and 2 bases at J, with 17 bases in the middle. CDR3 DNA sequence: TGTGCCATCAGGTGGGCGACCCTCAACACCGGGGAGCTGTTTTTT. This sequence encodes CAIRWATLNTGELFF.